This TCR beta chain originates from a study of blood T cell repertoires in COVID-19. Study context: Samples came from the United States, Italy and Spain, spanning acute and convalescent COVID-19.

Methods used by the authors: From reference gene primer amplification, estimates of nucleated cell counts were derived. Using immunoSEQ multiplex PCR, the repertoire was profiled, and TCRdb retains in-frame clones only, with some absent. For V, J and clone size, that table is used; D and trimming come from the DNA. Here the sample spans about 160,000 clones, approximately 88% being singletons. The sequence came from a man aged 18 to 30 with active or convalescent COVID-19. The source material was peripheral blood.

The CDR3, as DNA: TGTGCCAGCAGTTCTCCGCGTGGAGCGAGCTCCTACGAGCAGTACTTC. The encoded protein is CASSSPRGASSYEQYF. The chain combines TRBV6-5 with TRBJ2-7; D is ambiguous. Germline CDR1 is MNHEY and CDR2 is SVGAGI. The CDR3 is made up of 16 amino acids. V lost 4 bases, J lost 0 bases, and 16 bases lay in between.